The 14 T cell receptor beta chains reported below all come from one sample, sequenced in a study of blood T cells in healthy people across ages. Using a J-beta primer mix together with a sample-barcoded 5' primer, a second PCR was run for about 6 to 12 cycles. TCRdb processed the 5' RACE reads anew with MiXCR; each CDR3 protein has one entry. The sample has over 1,200,000 distinct CDR3 sequences, roughly 59% seen once. Sequencing used blood. The receptors derive from a man aged 18-30 years in good health.

This clonotype was detected a few times. The V call is TRBV29-1, the J call TRBJ2-7; tentatively, D is TRBD2 (5 bases). V shed 4 bases and J shed 3 bases, with 13 bases lying between them. Germline V gene sequence: CDR1 SQVTM, CDR2 ANQGSEA. The CDR3 totals 13 residues. The CDR3 loop is CSVGPSRDYEQYF. CDR3 nucleotides: TGCAGCGTTGGCCCTAGTCGGGACTACGAGCAGTACTTC.

A remark on this clonotype: At one of its ends the junction is not consistent with the germline gene, which may arise from a read error. This chain connects TRBV7-9 to TRBJ2-7; no reliable D call. Looked up from germline, CDR1 is SEHNR and CDR2 is FQNEAQ (reference sequence). This CDR3 spans 12 amino acids. CDR3 in amino acids: CTSSLERYEQYF. CDR3 bases: TGTACCAGCAGCTTAGAACGCTACGAGCAGTACTTC.

The CDR3 reads CASSETWQETQYF. Here the CDR3 DNA reads TGTGCCAGCAGTGAGACGTGGCAAGAGACCCAGTACTTC. The V and J genes are TRBV28 and TRBJ2-5; D call uncertain. Germline V gives CDR1 MDHEN, CDR2 SYDVKM. V gave up 5 bases and J gave up 2 bases, with 9 bases separating them. The CDR3 has 13 amino acids.

V and J are TRBV5-1 and TRBJ2-7; D possibly matches TRBD1 or TRBD2 (5 bases each). The CDR3 has 14 residues. The V and J ends lost 3 bases and 5 bases respectively, with 15 bases between them. Germline CDR1 SGHRS, CDR2 YFSETQ. CDR3 loop: CASSYSGTDDEQYF. For the CDR3, the DNA is TGCGCCAGCAGCTACTCCGGGACGGATGACGAGCAGTACTTC.

This clonotype was recorded a few times. This rearrangement joins TRBV6-2 or TRBV6-3 to TRBJ2-1; D remains ambiguous. Looked up from germline, CDR1 is MNHEY and CDR2 is SVGEGT. V lost 5 bases and J lost 1, with 12 bases in between. The CDR3 consists of 15 residues. CDR3 sequence: CASSAPGGSYNEQFF. As DNA, the CDR3 is TGTGCCAGCAGTGCGCCGGGTGGTTCCTACAATGAGCAGTTCTTC.

The CDR3 DNA reads as TGTGCCAGCAGGCGGACAGGGGAACGCATTCAGTACTTC. Residues: CASRRTGERIQYF. The chain has TRBV12-3 or TRBV12-4 and TRBJ2-4; 9 bases align to TRBD1. This CDR3 comprises 13 residues. Trimming removed 6 bases from V and 9 bases from J; junction bases left unmatched: 6.

The rearrangement joins TRBV27 to TRBJ2-3; D might be TRBD1 (8 bases). V lost 6 bases to trimming and J lost 2 bases, with 18 bases between them. This CDR3 is 16 amino acids long. Germline lookup yields CDR1 MNHEY and CDR2 SMNVEV (reference sequence). The CDR3 sequence is CASSLGQGGDTDTQYF. As DNA, the CDR3 is TGTGCCAGCAGCTTAGGACAGGGAGGGGACACAGATACGCAGTATTTT.

V usage is TRBV6-2 or TRBV6-3 and J usage is TRBJ2-2; 7 positions match TRBD1. The V gene's germline CDR1 is MNHEY and CDR2 SVGEGT. With V trimmed by 1 base and J by 6 bases, 8 bases remained unmatched. CDR3 length: 16 residues. The CDR3 DNA sequence: TGTGCCAGCAGTTACTTGGACGACAGGGTGGCCGGGGAGCTGTTTTTT. Residues: CASSYLDDRVAGELFF.

The J gene is TRBJ1-1, the V gene TRBV7-9; the D gene is possibly TRBD1 (5 bases). V lost 1 base, J lost 0 bases, and 9 bases lay in between. This CDR3 has 15 amino acids. Germline V lookup: CDR1 SEHNR, CDR2 FQNEAQ (reference sequence). In DNA form, the CDR3 reads TGTGCCAGCAGCTTAGGGTGGGGGTTGAACACTGAAGCTTTCTTT. Translating it yields CASSLGWGLNTEAFF.

The chain uses TRBV7-9 and TRBJ1-2, with D maybe TRBD1 (5 bases). This CDR3 region has 12 residues. V lost 8 bases and J 13 bases, leaving 20 bases between the germline ends. In germline, CDR1 is SEHNR, CDR2 FQNEAQ (reference sequence). The CDR3, as DNA: TGTGCCAGCCTACTCGGGCTATTAGGGGTCACCTTC. Amino acids: CASLLGLLGVTF.

This clonotype was detected only once. The chain couples TRBV20-1 to TRBJ2-1, with a weak D call TRBD2 (5 bases). Germline values: CDR1 DFQATT, CDR2 SNEGSKA (reference sequence). The CDR3 length is 16 residues. V was shortened by 0 bases and J by 0 bases, with 12 bases between the two germline ends. Here the CDR3 DNA reads TGCAGTGCTAGAGATGTCCTAGCTAGCTCCTACAATGAGCAGTTCTTC. Its protein product is CSARDVLASSYNEQFF.

The V gene is TRBV27, the J gene TRBJ1-6, with D maybe TRBD1 (6 bases). The CDR3 sequence is 16 residues long. V lost 1 base to trimming and J lost 6 bases, with 13 bases between them. CDR1 MNHEY and CDR2 SMNVEV come from the germline V gene (reference sequence). CDR3 region: CASSLLSGAGNSPLHF. DNA of the CDR3: TGTGCCAGCAGTTTATTATCAGGGGCTGGTAATTCACCCCTCCACTTT.

The rearrangement uses TRBV27 and TRBJ2-1; D might be TRBD2 (5 bases). CDR1 and CDR2 (germline): MNHEY, SMNVEV (reference sequence). The CDR3 runs 12 residues. Trimming removed 3 bases at V and 9 bases at J, with 9 bases between. The CDR3, as DNA: TGTGCCAGCAGTTTTGAGGGAAGTGAGCAGTTCTTC. Translating it yields CASSFEGSEQFF.

There are a few counts of this clonotype. The chain recombines TRBV12-3 or TRBV12-4 with TRBJ2-3; D remains unclear. This CDR3 has 14 residues. The germline V and J ends were trimmed by 5 bases and 0 bases, with 9 bases remaining between them. As DNA, the CDR3 is TGTGCCAGCAGTGTATCGGACAGCACAGATACGCAGTATTTT. It encodes CASSVSDSTDTQYF.